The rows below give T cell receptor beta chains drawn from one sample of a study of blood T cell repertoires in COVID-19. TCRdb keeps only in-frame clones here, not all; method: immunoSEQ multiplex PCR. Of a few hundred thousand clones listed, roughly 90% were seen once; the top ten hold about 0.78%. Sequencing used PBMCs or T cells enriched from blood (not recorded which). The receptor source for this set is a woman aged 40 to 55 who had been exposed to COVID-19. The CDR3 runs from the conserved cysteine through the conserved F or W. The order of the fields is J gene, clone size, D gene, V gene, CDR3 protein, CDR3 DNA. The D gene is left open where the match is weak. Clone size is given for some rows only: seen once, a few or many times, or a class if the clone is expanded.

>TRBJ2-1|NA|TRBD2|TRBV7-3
CASSSRTSGRYNEQFF
TGTGCCAGCAGCTCCCGGACTAGCGGGAGATACAATGAGCAGTTCTTC
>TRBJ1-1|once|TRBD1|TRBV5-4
CASRNRDRGGVTEAFF
TGTGCCAGCAGAAACCGGGACAGGGGAGGTGTAACTGAAGCTTTCTTT
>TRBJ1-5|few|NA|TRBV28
CASTGTLSNQPQHF
TGTGCCAGCACTGGGACACTGAGCAATCAGCCCCAGCATTTT
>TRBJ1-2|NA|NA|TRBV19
CASSMTAGNGYTF
TGTGCCAGTAGTATGACGGCAGGGAATGGCTACACCTTC
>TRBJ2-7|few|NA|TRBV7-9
CASTLLSMSSYEQYF
TGTGCCAGCACCTTACTATCCATGAGCTCCTACGAGCAGTACTTC
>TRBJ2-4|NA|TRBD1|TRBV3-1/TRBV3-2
CASSTGGRTKNIQYF
TGTGCCAGCAGCACAGGGGGCAGAACCAAAAACATTCAGTACTTC
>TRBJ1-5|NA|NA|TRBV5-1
CASSREGGNQPQHF
TGCGCCAGCAGCAGGGAGGGGGGAAATCAGCCCCAGCATTTT
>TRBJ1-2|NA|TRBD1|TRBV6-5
CASRLPGQGVGGYTF
TGTGCCAGCAGGCTCCCGGGACAGGGGGTTGGTGGCTACACCTTC
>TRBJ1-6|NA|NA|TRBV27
CASRRRASSYNSPLHF
TGTGCCAGCAGGAGAAGAGCTAGCTCCTATAATTCACCCCTCCACTTT
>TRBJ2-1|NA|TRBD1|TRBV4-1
CASSQDVTGANEQFF
TGCGCCAGCAGCCAAGATGTGACAGGGGCCAATGAGCAGTTCTTC
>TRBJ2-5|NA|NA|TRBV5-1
CASSLGTVGRDQETQYF
TGCGCCAGCAGCTTGGGAACCGTCGGCAGGGACCAAGAGACCCAGTACTTC
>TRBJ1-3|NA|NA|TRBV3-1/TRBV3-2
CASSLSGNTIYF
TGTGCCAGCAGCCTCAGCGGGAACACCATATATTTT
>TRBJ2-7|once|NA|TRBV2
CASSESGLSYEQYF
TGTGCCAGCAGTGAATCAGGGCTCTCCTACGAGCAGTACTTC
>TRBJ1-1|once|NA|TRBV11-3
CASSSGGVRTEAFF
TGTGCCAGCAGTTCGGGAGGGGTAAGGACTGAAGCTTTCTTT
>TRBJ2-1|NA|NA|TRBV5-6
CASTWGPSNYNEQFF
TGTGCCAGCACCTGGGGGCCTAGCAACTACAATGAGCAGTTCTTC
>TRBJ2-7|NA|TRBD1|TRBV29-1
CSVVGTGLEQYF
TGCAGCGTTGTAGGGACAGGGCTCGAGCAGTACTTC
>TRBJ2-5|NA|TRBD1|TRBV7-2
CASSPAGGTGETQYF
TGTGCCAGCAGCCCTGCAGGGGGTACGGGAGAGACCCAGTACTTC
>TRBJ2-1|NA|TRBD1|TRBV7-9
CASSLDGQGARNEQFF
TGTGCCAGCAGCTTAGATGGGCAGGGGGCCAGGAATGAGCAGTTCTTC
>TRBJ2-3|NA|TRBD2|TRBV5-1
CASSSRTSGGETDTDTQYF
TGCGCCAGCAGCTCGAGGACTAGCGGGGGGGAAACCGACACAGATACGCAGTATTTT
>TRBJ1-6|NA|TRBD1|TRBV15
CATSRGKTTGGGSPLHF
TGTGCCACCAGCAGAGGAAAAACGACAGGGGGCGGATCACCCCTCCACTTT
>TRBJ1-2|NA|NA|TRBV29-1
CSAGRQGLRGYTF
TGCAGCGCCGGTAGGCAGGGGCTTAGGGGCTACACCTTC
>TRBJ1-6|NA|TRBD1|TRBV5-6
CASRPTGDLGPLHF
TGTGCCAGCAGACCTACAGGGGACTTGGGACCCCTCCACTTT
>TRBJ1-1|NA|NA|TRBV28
CASRKTAMNTEAFF
TGTGCCAGCAGGAAGACTGCTATGAACACTGAAGCTTTCTTT
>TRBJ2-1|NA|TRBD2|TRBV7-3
CASSLGSGTGPGNNEQFF
TGTGCCAGCAGCTTGGGTAGCGGGACCGGGCCAGGGAACAATGAGCAGTTCTTC
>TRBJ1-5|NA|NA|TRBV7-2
CASSFRGQEGNQPQHF
TGTGCCAGCAGCTTCCGCGGGCAGGAGGGAAATCAGCCCCAGCATTTT
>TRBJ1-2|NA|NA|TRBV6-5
CASKGEGVANYGYTF
TGTGCCAGCAAGGGGGAGGGGGTAGCTAACTATGGCTACACCTTC
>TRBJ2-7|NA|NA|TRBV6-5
CASSSNPGAGYEQYF
TGTGCCAGCAGCTCCAACCCTGGGGCAGGATACGAGCAGTACTTC
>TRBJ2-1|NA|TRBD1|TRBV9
CASSETGTGGNEQFF
TGTGCCAGCAGCGAGACCGGGACAGGGGGCAATGAGCAGTTCTTC
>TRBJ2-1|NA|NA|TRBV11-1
CASSPGVSSYNEQFF
TGTGCCAGCAGCCCAGGGGTTAGCTCCTACAATGAGCAGTTCTTC
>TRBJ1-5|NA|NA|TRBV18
CASSRSQVDQPQHF
TGTGCCAGCTCACGGTCTCAGGTGGATCAGCCCCAGCATTTT
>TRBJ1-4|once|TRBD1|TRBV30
CAWSKGQGRTTNEKLFF
TGTGCCTGGAGCAAGGGACAGGGGCGAACAACTAATGAAAAACTGTTTTTT
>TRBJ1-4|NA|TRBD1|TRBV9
CASSVGEGTGNEKLFF
TGTGCCAGCAGCGTAGGAGAGGGGACAGGAAATGAAAAACTGTTTTTT
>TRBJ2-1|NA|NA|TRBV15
CATSPLDTPYNEQFF
TGTGCCACCAGCCCCCTGGACACCCCCTACAATGAGCAGTTCTTC
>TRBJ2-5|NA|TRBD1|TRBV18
CASSPAQGGMETQYF
TGTGCCAGCTCACCAGCACAGGGGGGTATGGAGACCCAGTACTTC
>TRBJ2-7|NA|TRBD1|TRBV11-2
CASSPLSPGQASYEQYF
TGTGCCAGCAGCCCCCTGAGCCCGGGACAGGCCTCCTACGAGCAGTACTTC
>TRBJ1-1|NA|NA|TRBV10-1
CASEPRWRGLEAFF
TGCGCCAGCGAGCCTCGTTGGCGAGGGCTTGAAGCTTTCTTT
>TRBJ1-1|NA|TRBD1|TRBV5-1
CASSSYRGKTEAFF
TGCGCCAGCAGCTCGTACAGGGGGAAGACTGAAGCTTTCTTT
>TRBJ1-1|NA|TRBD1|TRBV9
CASSVGITGTGDMNTEAFF
TGTGCCAGCAGCGTAGGCATCACGGGGACAGGGGATATGAACACTGAAGCTTTCTTT
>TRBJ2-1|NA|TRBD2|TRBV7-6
CASSLTGTSGWDEQFF
TGTGCCAGCAGCTTAACCGGGACTAGCGGATGGGATGAGCAGTTCTTC